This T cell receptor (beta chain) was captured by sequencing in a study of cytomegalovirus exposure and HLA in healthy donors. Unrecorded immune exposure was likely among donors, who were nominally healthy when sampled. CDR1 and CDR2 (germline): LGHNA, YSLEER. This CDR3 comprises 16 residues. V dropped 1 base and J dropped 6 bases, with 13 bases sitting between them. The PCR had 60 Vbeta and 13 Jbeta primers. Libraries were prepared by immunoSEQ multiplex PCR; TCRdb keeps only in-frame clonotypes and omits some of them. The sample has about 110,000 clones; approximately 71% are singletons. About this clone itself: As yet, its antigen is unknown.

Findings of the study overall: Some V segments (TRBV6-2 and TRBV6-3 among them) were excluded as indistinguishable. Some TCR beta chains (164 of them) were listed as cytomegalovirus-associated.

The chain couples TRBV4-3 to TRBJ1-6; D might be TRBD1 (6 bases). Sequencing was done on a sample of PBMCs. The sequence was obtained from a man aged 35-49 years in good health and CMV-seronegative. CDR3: CASSQVRGNLNSPLHF. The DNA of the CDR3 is TGCGCCAGCAGCCAAGTCAGGGGAAATCTTAATTCACCCCTCCACTTT.